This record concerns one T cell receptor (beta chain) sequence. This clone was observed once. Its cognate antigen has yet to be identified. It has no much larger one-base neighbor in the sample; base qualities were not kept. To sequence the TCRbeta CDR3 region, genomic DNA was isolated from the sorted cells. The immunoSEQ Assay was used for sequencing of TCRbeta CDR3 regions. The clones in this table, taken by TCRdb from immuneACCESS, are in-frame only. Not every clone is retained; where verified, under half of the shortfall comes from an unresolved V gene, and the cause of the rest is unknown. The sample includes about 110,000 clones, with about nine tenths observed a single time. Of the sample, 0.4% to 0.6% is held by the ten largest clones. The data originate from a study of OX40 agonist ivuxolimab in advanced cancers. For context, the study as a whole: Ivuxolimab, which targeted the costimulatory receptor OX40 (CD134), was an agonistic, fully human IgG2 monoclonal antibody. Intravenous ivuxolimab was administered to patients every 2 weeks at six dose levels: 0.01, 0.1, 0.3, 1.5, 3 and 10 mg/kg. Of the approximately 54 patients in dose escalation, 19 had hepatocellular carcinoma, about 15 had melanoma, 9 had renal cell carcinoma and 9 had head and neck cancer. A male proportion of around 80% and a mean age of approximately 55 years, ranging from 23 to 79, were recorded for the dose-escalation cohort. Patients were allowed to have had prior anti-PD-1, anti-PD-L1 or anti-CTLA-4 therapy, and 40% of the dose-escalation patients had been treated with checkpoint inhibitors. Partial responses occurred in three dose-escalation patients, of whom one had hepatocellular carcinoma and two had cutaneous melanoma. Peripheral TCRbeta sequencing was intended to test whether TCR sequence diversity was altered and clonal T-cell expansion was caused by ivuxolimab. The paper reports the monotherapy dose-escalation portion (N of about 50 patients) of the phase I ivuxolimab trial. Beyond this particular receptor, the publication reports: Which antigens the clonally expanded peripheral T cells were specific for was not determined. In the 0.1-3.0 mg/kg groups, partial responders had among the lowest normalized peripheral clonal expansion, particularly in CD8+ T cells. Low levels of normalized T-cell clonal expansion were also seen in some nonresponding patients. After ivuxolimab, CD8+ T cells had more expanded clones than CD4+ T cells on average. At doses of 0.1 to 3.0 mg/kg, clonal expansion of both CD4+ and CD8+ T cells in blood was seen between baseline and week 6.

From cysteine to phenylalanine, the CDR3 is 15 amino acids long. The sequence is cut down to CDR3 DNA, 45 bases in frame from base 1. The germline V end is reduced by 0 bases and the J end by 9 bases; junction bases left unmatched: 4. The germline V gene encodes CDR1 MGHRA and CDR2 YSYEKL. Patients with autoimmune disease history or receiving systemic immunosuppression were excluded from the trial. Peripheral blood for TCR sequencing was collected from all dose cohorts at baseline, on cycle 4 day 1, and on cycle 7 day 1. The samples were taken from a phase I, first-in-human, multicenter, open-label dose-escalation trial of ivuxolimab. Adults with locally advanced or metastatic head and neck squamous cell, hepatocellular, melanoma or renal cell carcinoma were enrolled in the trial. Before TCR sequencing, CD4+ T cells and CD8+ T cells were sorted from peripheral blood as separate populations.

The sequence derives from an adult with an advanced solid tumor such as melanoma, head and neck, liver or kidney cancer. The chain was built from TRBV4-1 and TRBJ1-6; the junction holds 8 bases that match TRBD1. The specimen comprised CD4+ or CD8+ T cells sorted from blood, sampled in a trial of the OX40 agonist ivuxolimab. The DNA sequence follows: TGCGCCAGCAGCCAAGAAGGACAGGGCCTTTCACCCCTCCACTTT. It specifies CASSQEGQGLSPLHF.